These 18 T cell receptor beta chains were sequenced from one sample in a study of control samples from healthy donors and cancer patients. Profiled with immunoSEQ multiplex PCR; TCRdb holds only in-frame clones, not every one. The sample consists of about 170,000 clones, 85% to 90% of them appearing once. The material sequenced was blood. The source is a man under 40 in good health.

The J gene is TRBJ2-1, the V gene TRBV5-6; D remains ambiguous. The CDR3 length is 13 residues. The V gene's germline CDR1 is SGHDT and CDR2 YYEEEE. Trimming pared 9 bases from V and 7 bases from J, leaving 17 bases between. The CDR3 is CATSVGSLNEQFF. In DNA, the CDR3 is TGTGCCACCTCCGTGGGGTCTTTAAATGAGCAGTTCTTC.

The V gene is TRBV7-9, the J gene TRBJ1-1; 9 nucleotides align to TRBD1. The CDR3 runs 15 residues. Germline loops: CDR1 SEHNR, CDR2 FQNEAQ (reference sequence). After removal of 1 base from V and 4 bases from J, the junction contained 4 bases not matched to a gene. The CDR3 sequence: CASSLDRTGVTEAFF. In DNA, the CDR3 is TGTGCCAGCAGCTTAGATCGGACAGGGGTCACTGAAGCTTTCTTT.

The CDR3, as DNA: TGTGCCAGCAGCTTGGCCGTCTTGGCGGGGGGACTCTCCTACGAGCAGTACTTC. Protein sequence: CASSLAVLAGGLSYEQYF. This rearrangement joins TRBV5-6 to TRBJ2-7; 8 nucleotides align to TRBD2. Germline trimming cut 0 bases from V and 0 bases from J; bases unmatched to any gene: 11. The germline CDR1 and CDR2 sequences are SGHDT and YYEEEE. CDR3 size: 18 residues.

The V and J genes are TRBV19 and TRBJ2-7; D ambiguous. CDR1 and CDR2 from the germline V gene are LNHDA and SQIVND (reference sequence). This CDR3 region has 14 residues. V gave up 0 bases and J gave up 3 bases, with 9 bases separating them. CDR3 sequence (DNA): TGTGCCAGTAGTATAGAACTCAACCTCTACGAGCAGTACTTC. Encoded protein: CASSIELNLYEQYF.

The chain has TRBV5-6 and TRBJ2-7; maybe TRBD2 (5 bases). CDR1 and CDR2 from the germline V gene are SGHDT and YYEEEE. V was pared by 4 bases and J by 2 bases, with 13 bases between. CDR3 length equals 14 residues. The CDR3 sequence: CASSPDYTAYEQYF. The CDR3 DNA reads as TGTGCCAGCAGCCCTGACTACACCGCCTACGAGCAGTACTTC.

This clone occurred once. V gene TRBV12-3 or TRBV12-4 combines with J gene TRBJ1-1, with D hard to call. V dropped 3 bases and J dropped 6 bases, with 8 bases sitting between them. This CDR3 has 12 residues. The CDR3 here is CASSFQTSEAFF. The CDR3 DNA is TGTGCCAGCAGTTTTCAAACCTCTGAAGCTTTCTTT.

CDR3 sequence (DNA): TGTGCCCCCACAGATACGCAGTATTTT. It encodes CAPTDTQYF. The chain is built from TRBV24-1 and TRBJ2-3, with D unclear. CDR3 length equals 9 residues. The V end lost 12 bases, the J end lost 2 bases, and 2 bases lay between the germline ends. Germline CDR1 reads KGHDR; CDR2 reads SFDVKD.

The genes are TRBV7-9 and TRBJ1-3; D is uncertain. V was trimmed by 7 bases and J by 8 bases, leaving 18 bases between them. CDR1 and CDR2 from the germline V gene are SEHNR and FQNEAQ (reference sequence). The CDR3 extends over 14 amino acids. The CDR3 here is CASTPLQVVYTIYF. The CDR3 nucleotides are TGTGCCAGCACCCCCTTGCAGGTTGTATACACCATATATTTT. The entire variable domain, with the rest obtained from reference TRBV7-9 and TRBJ1-3, is as follows: DTGVSQNPRHKITKRGQNVTFRCDPISEHNRLYWYRQTLGQGPEFLTYFQNEAQLEKSRLLSDRFSAERPKGSFSTLEIQRTEQGDSAMYLCASTPLQVVYTIYFGEGSWLTVV.

The V call is TRBV9, the J call TRBJ2-7; possibly TRBD1 or TRBD2 for D (5 bases each). The CDR3 is 16 amino acids. The V end lost 0 bases, the J end lost 0 bases, and 13 bases lay between the germline ends. Per the germline V gene, CDR1 is SGDLS and CDR2 is YYNGEE. CDR3 residues: CASSVGSGQHSYEQYF. CDR3 coding DNA: TGTGCCAGCAGCGTAGGGTCGGGGCAACACTCCTACGAGCAGTACTTC.

The CDR3 sequence: CASSLPGSGNTIYF. DNA of the CDR3: TGTGCCAGCAGCTTGCCGGGCTCTGGAAACACCATATATTTT. The chain links TRBV5-8 to TRBJ1-3; no firm D call. Germline-derived CDR1 and CDR2 are SGHTS and YDEGEE. The CDR3 is 14 residues long. Trimming removed 1 base from V and 0 bases from J, with 5 bases in between.

The chain carries TRBV15 and TRBJ2-5, with unresolved D. This CDR3 is 14 amino acids long. CDR1 is LNHNV, CDR2 YYDKDF, per germline (reference sequence). Trimming took off 4 bases at V and 5 bases at J, with 14 bases between the two ends. The DNA for the CDR3 is TGTGCCACCAGCAACTCCGGCAGTTTCGAGACCCAGTACTTC. Translated: CATSNSGSFETQYF.

This chain joins TRBV13 and TRBJ1-6, with D tentatively TRBD1 (5 bases). The V end lost 5 bases, the J end lost 8 bases, and 16 bases lay between the germline ends. Germline CDR1 PRHDT, CDR2 FYEKMQ (reference sequence). CDR3 length: 15 residues. DNA of the CDR3: TGTGCCAGCAGCCTCGGGGCCCCGTCTTATTCACCCCTCCACTTT. Encoded protein: CASSLGAPSYSPLHF.

The rearrangement links TRBV5-1 to TRBJ2-1; D is unclear. Germline CDR1 and CDR2: SGHRS and YFSETQ. V lost 0 bases and J lost 3, with 10 bases in between. The CDR3 extends over 15 amino acids. The CDR3 DNA reads as TGCGCCAGCAGCTTGGCCGGGTTCGTCTACAATGAGCAGTTCTTC. It is translated as CASSLAGFVYNEQFF. The whole variable domain, filled in from reference TRBV5-1 and TRBJ2-1, reads KAGVTQTPRYLIKTRGQQVTLSCSPISGHRSVSWYQQTPGQGLQFLFEYFSETQRNKGNFPGRFSGRQFSNSRSEMNVSTLELGDSALYLCASSLAGFVYNEQFFGPGTRLTVL.

V usage is TRBV7-2 and J usage is TRBJ2-2, with TRBD2 matching 13 bases. CDR3 size: 16 residues. The germline gives CDR1 SGHTA, CDR2 FQGNSA. Trimming took 10 bases from V and 1 from J; bases not matched to a gene: 6. This CDR3 reads CATPRLAGGNTGELFF. The CDR3 bases are TGTGCCACACCCAGACTAGCGGGGGGGAACACCGGGGAGCTGTTTTTT.

The V gene is TRBV21-1, the J gene TRBJ1-3; the table's TRBD1 call for D was not verified on the DNA. TRBV21-1 is labeled a pseudogene. The CDR3 runs 18 residues. As DNA, the CDR3 is TGTGCCAGCAGCCCTCATCGCCGGGACAGGGGGTCTGGAAACACCATATATTTT. Encoded protein: CASSPHRRDRGSGNTIYF.

J is TRBJ2-5 and V is TRBV18, with D unresolved. The CDR3 totals 13 residues. Germline-derived CDR1 and CDR2 are KGHSH and LQKENI. The V end was cut by 3 bases, the J end by 3 bases, with 8 bases between. The CDR3 spells CASSPLSKETQYF. CDR3 in DNA: TGTGCCAGCTCACCCTTGAGCAAAGAGACCCAGTACTTC.

The rearrangement joins TRBV2 to TRBJ1-2, with D hard to call. V was pared by 5 bases and J by 6 bases, with 10 bases between. This CDR3 region has 12 residues. Germline CDR1 and CDR2: SNHLY and FYNNEI. The CDR3 region is CASSRDQDGYTF. Written as DNA, the CDR3 is TGTGCCAGCAGTCGTGACCAGGATGGCTACACCTTC.

This clone was seen only once. The V gene is TRBV7-9, the J gene TRBJ1-4; D is uncertain. V lost 4 bases, J lost 3 bases, and 12 bases lay in between. The CDR3 runs to 15 residues. From germline, CDR1 is SEHNR and CDR2 FQNEAQ (reference sequence). DNA for the CDR3: TGTGCCAGCAGCTCAGGAGGACTGGCTAATGAAAAACTGTTTTTT. This encodes CASSSGGLANEKLFF.